This T cell receptor (beta chain) was identified in a study of identical twins. Overall study results and limits: Some out-of-frame alpha sequences were shared by twins, and these showed excess low generation probability. Excess twin sharing in beta out-of-frame sequences was weaker. With abundant cord blood beta clonotypes, insertions were fewer; memory repertoires showed no such pattern.

TCRdb reprocessed the 5' RACE reads via MiXCR and lists one record per CDR3 protein. The sample comprises some 260,000 distinct CDR3 sequences, 11% to 15% of which are singletons, and 8.8% rests with the top ten. CDR3 size: 13 residues. The germline V gene encodes CDR1 DFQATT and CDR2 SNEGSKA (reference sequence). This clonotype has only a few counts. The target antigen is unknown. The junction and the germline gene differ at one end; a read error may be behind it. All donors comprised healthy Caucasians. The chain has TRBV20-1 and TRBJ1-1; D remains ambiguous. The TCR sequence derives from a woman between 18 and 29 years old in good health. The sample comprised memory (CD45RO+) T cells sorted from blood. The CDR3 DNA sequence: TGCAGTTCTAGGGCCGGGATGAACACTGAAGCTTTCTTT. Translating gives CSSRAGMNTEAFF.